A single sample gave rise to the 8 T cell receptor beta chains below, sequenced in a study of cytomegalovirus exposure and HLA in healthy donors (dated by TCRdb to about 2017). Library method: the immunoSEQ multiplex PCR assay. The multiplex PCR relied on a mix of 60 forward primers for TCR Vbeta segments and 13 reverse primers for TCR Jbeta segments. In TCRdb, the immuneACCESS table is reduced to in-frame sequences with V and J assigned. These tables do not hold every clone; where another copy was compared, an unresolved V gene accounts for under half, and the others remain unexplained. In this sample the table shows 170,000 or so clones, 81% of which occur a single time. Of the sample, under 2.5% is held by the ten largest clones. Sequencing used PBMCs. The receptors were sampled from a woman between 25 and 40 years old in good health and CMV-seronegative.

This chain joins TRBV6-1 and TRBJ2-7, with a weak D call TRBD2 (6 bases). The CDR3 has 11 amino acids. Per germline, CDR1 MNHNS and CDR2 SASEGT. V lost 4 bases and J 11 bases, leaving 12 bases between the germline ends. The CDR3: CASSADYPEYF. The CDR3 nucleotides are TGTGCCAGCAGTGCGGACTACCCGGAGTACTTC.

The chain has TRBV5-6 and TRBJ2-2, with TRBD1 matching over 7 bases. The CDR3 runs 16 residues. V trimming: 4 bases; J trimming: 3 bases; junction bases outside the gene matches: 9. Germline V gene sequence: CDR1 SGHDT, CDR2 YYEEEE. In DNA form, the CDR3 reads TGTGCCAGCAGCCTCTACAGGGGCTCGGACACCGGGGAGCTGTTTTTT. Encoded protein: CASSLYRGSDTGELFF.

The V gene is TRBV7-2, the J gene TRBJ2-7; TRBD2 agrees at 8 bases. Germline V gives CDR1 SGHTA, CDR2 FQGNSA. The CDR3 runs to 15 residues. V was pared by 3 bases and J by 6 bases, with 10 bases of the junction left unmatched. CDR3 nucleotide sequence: TGTGCCAGCAGCTTTTGGCCTAGCGGGTCCCTCGAGCAGTACTTC. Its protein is CASSFWPSGSLEQYF.

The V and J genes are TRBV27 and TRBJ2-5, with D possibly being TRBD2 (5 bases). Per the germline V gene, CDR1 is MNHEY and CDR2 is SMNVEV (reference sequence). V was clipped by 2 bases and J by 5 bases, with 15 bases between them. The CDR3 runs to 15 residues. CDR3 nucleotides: TGTGCCAGCAGTTTAAGAGGGCTAGCCCCCGAGACCCAGTACTTC. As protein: CASSLRGLAPETQYF.

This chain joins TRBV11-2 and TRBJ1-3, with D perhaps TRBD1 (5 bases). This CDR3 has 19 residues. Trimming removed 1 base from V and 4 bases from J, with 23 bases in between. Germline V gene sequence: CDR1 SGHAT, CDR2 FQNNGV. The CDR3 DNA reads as TGTGCCAGCAGCTTAGTAGACCAGGGTAGCCCTGACCTGGGAAACACCATATATTTT. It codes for CASSLVDQGSPDLGNTIYF.

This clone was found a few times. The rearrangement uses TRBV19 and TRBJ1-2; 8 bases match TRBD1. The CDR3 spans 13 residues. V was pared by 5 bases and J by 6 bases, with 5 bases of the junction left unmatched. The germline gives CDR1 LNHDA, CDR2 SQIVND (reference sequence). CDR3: CASSPTGEDGYTF. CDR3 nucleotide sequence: TGTGCCAGTAGTCCGACAGGGGAGGATGGCTACACCTTC.

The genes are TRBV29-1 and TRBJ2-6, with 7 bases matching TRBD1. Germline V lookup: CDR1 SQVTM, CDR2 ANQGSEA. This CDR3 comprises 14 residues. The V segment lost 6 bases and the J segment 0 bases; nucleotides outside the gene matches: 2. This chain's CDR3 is CSVDRISGANVLTF. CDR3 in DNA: TGCAGCGTGGACAGGATCTCTGGGGCCAACGTCCTGACTTTC.

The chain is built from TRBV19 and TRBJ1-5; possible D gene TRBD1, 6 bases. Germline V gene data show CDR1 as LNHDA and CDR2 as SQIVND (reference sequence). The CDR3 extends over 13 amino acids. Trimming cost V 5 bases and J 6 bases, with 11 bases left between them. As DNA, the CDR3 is TGTGCCAGTAGTGCAGGGGCTAGTCAGCCCCAGCATTTT. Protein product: CASSAGASQPQHF.